These 20 T cell receptor beta chains were sequenced from one sample in a study of glioma-infiltrating T cells after dendritic cell vaccination. Sequencing was performed with immunoSEQ multiplex PCR; in TCRdb, only in-frame clones are kept and a portion is missing. The profile shows over 90,000 clones, 81% of them singletons. The sequenced sample was blood, obtained before dendritic cell vaccination. Every receptor here comes from a human donor with glioblastoma.

This chain links TRBV19 with TRBJ1-5; D call uncertain. In germline, CDR1 is LNHDA, CDR2 SQIVND (reference sequence). The CDR3 extends over 15 amino acids. V lost 4 bases and J 0 bases, leaving 10 bases between the germline ends. The CDR3 protein is CASSRHFTSNQPQHF. The CDR3 coding sequence is TGTGCCAGTAGTAGACACTTTACTAGCAATCAGCCCCAGCATTTT.

This rearrangement joins TRBV5-1 to TRBJ2-1, with 8 bases aligning to TRBD1. CDR1 and CDR2 from the germline V gene are SGHRS and YFSETQ. The CDR3 has 16 residues. V lost 5 bases, J lost 0 bases, and 7 bases stayed unmatched. The CDR3 spells CASRDGTGSSYNEQFF. CDR3 DNA: TGCGCCAGCAGAGACGGGACAGGAAGCTCCTACAATGAGCAGTTCTTC.

V is TRBV4-2 and J is TRBJ2-3, with 13 bases that match TRBD2. The CDR3 sequence is 18 residues long. Germline V gene data show CDR1 as LGHNA and CDR2 as YNFKEQ. Losses at the gene ends were 1 base for V and 0 bases for J; bases not matched to a gene: 4. The DNA of the CDR3 is TGTGCCAGCAGCCAAGGACTAGCGGGGGGCCCAAGCACAGATACGCAGTATTTT. It is translated as CASSQGLAGGPSTDTQYF.

This clone has only a few counts. The rearrangement joins TRBV7-3 to TRBJ2-6; D is perhaps TRBD2 (5 bases). This CDR3 is built from 17 residues. The V and J ends lost 4 bases and 7 bases respectively, with 20 bases between them. Germline assignment: CDR1 SGHTA and CDR2 FQGTGA. The CDR3 protein is CASSSPQVDSSANVLTF. CDR3 nucleotides: TGTGCCAGCAGCTCCCCACAAGTGGACTCTAGCGCCAACGTCCTGACTTTC.

The genes are TRBV2 and TRBJ1-6; maybe TRBD1 (5 bases). Germline loops: CDR1 SNHLY, CDR2 FYNNEI. Trimming shortened V by 6 bases and J by 8 bases, and 17 bases separated the two germline ends. The CDR3 runs to 15 residues. The CDR3: CASRPYTWGYSPLHF. The CDR3 DNA is TGTGCCAGCAGACCCTACACCTGGGGCTATTCACCCCTCCACTTT.

The chain joins TRBV2 to TRBJ2-5, with 11 bases aligning to TRBD2. Per the germline V gene, CDR1 is SNHLY and CDR2 is FYNNEI. The CDR3 sequence is 14 residues long. V trimming: 9 bases; J trimming: 5 bases; junction bases outside the gene matches: 8. CDR3 bases: TGTGCCAGTTCCTTAGCGGGGGGGCCCGAGACCCAGTACTTC. As protein: CASSLAGGPETQYF.

V and J are TRBV7-6 and TRBJ2-7, with 11 bases lining up with TRBD1. CDR1 SGHVS and CDR2 FNYEAQ come from the germline V gene. V dropped 2 bases and J dropped 5; count of bases not matched to a gene: 8. The CDR3 length is 16 residues. The CDR3: CASSLRFLGQGDEQYF. The CDR3 DNA reads as TGTGCCAGCAGCTTACGGTTTTTGGGACAGGGGGACGAGCAGTACTTC.

This clone was observed a few times. This chain joins TRBV19 and TRBJ2-5; possibly TRBD1 for D (5 bases). The germline gives CDR1 LNHDA, CDR2 SQIVND (reference sequence). The CDR3 covers 15 residues. The V and J ends lost 2 bases and 1 base respectively, with 11 bases between them. CDR3 sequence reads: CASSISRQFQETQYF. CDR3 nucleotide sequence: TGTGCCAGTAGTATATCACGACAGTTCCAAGAGACCCAGTACTTC.

The chain uses TRBV18 and TRBJ2-7; no clear D. Trimming stripped 2 bases from V and 7 bases from J, with 12 bases between. CDR3 size: 13 residues. CDR1 KGHSH and CDR2 LQKENI come from the germline V gene. DNA of the CDR3: TGTGCCAGCTCACCATCGACCGCGGATGAGCAGTACTTC. It specifies CASSPSTADEQYF.

The chain couples TRBV4-3 to TRBJ2-3; possible D gene TRBD2, 6 bases. Germline V gives CDR1 LGHNA, CDR2 YSLEER. V was cut by 3 bases and J by 2 bases, with 12 bases left in between. The CDR3 consists of 15 residues. DNA for the CDR3: TGCGCCAGCAGCCACGGGGGTTTAATCACAGATACGCAGTATTTT. Its protein product is CASSHGGLITDTQYF.

This clone was observed once. The rearrangement joins TRBV13 to TRBJ2-2; D is perhaps TRBD1 (5 bases). In germline, CDR1 is PRHDT, CDR2 FYEKMQ (reference sequence). The CDR3 has 18 amino acids. V was pared by 5 bases and J by 3 bases, with 22 bases between. For the CDR3, the DNA is TGTGCCAGCAGCGAACAAACCACGTTACAGGAACACACCGGGGAGCTGTTTTTT. Translating gives CASSEQTTLQEHTGELFF.

The rearrangement uses TRBV9 and TRBJ2-1; TRBD1 matches 8 bases. Germline V gives CDR1 SGDLS, CDR2 YYNGEE. This CDR3 contains 15 residues. V lost 4 bases to trimming and J lost 2 bases; unmatched junction nucleotides: 5. The CDR3 protein is CASSPRDRPYNEQFF. CDR3 bases: TGTGCCAGCAGCCCCCGGGACAGGCCCTACAATGAGCAGTTCTTC.

The chain couples TRBV5-1 to TRBJ1-2; D unresolved. This CDR3 comprises 15 residues. The germline gives CDR1 SGHRS, CDR2 YFSETQ. The V end lost 0 bases, the J end lost 3 bases, and 12 bases lay between the germline ends. The CDR3 protein is CASSLDSWAYYGYTF. The CDR3 DNA sequence: TGCGCCAGCAGCTTGGACTCATGGGCCTACTATGGCTACACCTTC.

This chain connects TRBV5-4 to TRBJ2-3; tentative D call: TRBD2 (5 bases). The CDR3 totals 14 residues. The V end lost 0 bases, the J end lost 5 bases, and 10 bases lay between the germline ends. Germline CDR1 reads SGHNT; CDR2 reads YYREEE (reference sequence). In DNA, the CDR3 is TGTGCCAGCAGCTTGGAACTAGAAGGAGATACGCAGTATTTT. It specifies CASSLELEGDTQYF.

The chain carries TRBV11-2 and TRBJ2-2; TRBD2 matches 9 bases. Germline V CDR1 and CDR2: SGHAT, FQNNGV. The CDR3 runs to 15 residues. Losses at the gene ends were 7 bases for V and 1 base for J; bases not matched to a gene: 4. CDR3 coding DNA: TGTGCCAGCAATCCTAGCGGGGTGAACACCGGGGAGCTGTTTTTT. Its protein is CASNPSGVNTGELFF.

The rearrangement links TRBV9 to TRBJ1-1; D gene ambiguous. CDR1 SGDLS and CDR2 YYNGEE come from the germline V gene. CDR3 length: 14 amino acids. Trimming left V 0 bases short and J 0 bases short, with 6 bases between. For the CDR3, the DNA is TGTGCCAGCAGCGTAGCCAGGCTGAACACTGAAGCTTTCTTT. This sequence encodes CASSVARLNTEAFF. Variable domain in full (rest from reference TRBV9 and TRBJ1-1): DSGVTQTPKHLITATGQRVTLRCSPRSGDLSVYWYQQSLDQGLQFLIQYYNGEERAKGNILERFSAQQFPDLHSELNLSSLELGDSALYFCASSVARLNTEAFFGQGTRLTVV.

The rearrangement links TRBV28 to TRBJ2-5, with 8 bases fitting TRBD2. Germline CDR1 is MDHEN and CDR2 is SYDVKM. Unmatched junction bases numbered 6, after V lost 5 bases and J lost 4 bases. The CDR3 is 14 amino acids. CDR3 protein: CASSVTSGPETQYF. The CDR3 nucleotides are TGTGCCAGCAGTGTAACTAGCGGTCCAGAGACCCAGTACTTC.

The chain combines TRBV6-1 with TRBJ1-1; 8 bases match TRBD1. CDR1 and CDR2 (germline): MNHNS, SASEGT. This CDR3 is built from 13 residues. The V gene end was trimmed by 6 bases and the J gene end by 5 bases; junction bases not matched to a gene: 5. DNA of the CDR3: TGTGCCAGCAGGATTACAGGGGGGACTGAAGCTTTCTTT. It codes for CASRITGGTEAFF.

The J gene is TRBJ1-2, the V gene TRBV6-6; 8 bases match TRBD1. CDR1 is MNHNY, CDR2 SVGAGI, per germline (reference sequence). Germline trimming cut 8 bases from V and 2 bases from J; bases unmatched to any gene: 1. CDR3 length: 12 amino acids. The DNA for the CDR3 is TGTGCCAGCCGGACAGGGAACTATGGCTACACCTTC. Its translation: CASRTGNYGYTF.

The chain employs TRBV7-9 and TRBJ2-2; TRBD2 aligns across 15 bases. This CDR3 spans 18 amino acids. Germline values: CDR1 SEHNR, CDR2 FQNEAQ (reference sequence). Losses at the gene ends were 2 bases for V and 7 bases for J; bases not matched to a gene: 8. CDR3 bases: TGTGCCAGCAGCTTATCCGGACTAGCGGGGGGGCCTAACGGGGAGCTGTTTTTT. Protein product: CASSLSGLAGGPNGELFF. Variable domain in full (rest from reference TRBV7-9 and TRBJ2-2): DTGVSQNPRHKITKRGQNVTFRCDPISEHNRLYWYRQTLGQGPEFLTYFQNEAQLEKSRLLSDRFSAERPKGSFSTLEIQRTEQGDSAMYLCASSLSGLAGGPNGELFFGEGSRLTVL.